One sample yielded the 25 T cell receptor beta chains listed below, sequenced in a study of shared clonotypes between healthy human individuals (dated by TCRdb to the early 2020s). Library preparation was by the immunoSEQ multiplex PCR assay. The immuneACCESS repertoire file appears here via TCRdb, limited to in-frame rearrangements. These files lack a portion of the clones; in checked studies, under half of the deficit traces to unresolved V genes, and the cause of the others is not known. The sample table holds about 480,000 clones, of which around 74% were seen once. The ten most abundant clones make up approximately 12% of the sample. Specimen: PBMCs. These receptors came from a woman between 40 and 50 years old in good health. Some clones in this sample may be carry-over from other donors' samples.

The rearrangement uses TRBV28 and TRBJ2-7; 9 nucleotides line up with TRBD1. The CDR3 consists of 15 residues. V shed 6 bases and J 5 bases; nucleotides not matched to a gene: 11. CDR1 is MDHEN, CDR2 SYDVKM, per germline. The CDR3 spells CASRKTGTGFHEQYF. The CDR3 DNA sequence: TGTGCCAGCAGAAAGACCGGGACAGGGTTCCACGAGCAGTACTTC.

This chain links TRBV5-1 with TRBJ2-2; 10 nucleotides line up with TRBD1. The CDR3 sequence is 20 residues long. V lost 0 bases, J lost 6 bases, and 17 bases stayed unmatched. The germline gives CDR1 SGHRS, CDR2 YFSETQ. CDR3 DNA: TGCGCCAGCAGCTTGGGCGGGACAGGGGATTTATTGGCCACACCCGGGGAGCTGTTTTTT. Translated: CASSLGGTGDLLATPGELFF.

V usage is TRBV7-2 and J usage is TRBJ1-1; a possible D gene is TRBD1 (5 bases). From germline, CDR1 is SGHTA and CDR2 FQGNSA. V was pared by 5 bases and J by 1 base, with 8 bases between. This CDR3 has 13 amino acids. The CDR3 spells CASSPGRNTEAFF. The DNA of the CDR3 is TGTGCCAGCAGCCCGGGACGGAACACTGAAGCTTTCTTT.

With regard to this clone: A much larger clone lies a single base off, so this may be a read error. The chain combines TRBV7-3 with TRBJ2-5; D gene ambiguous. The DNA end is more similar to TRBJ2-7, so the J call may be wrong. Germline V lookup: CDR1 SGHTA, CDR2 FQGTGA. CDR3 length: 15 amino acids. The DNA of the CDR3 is TGTGCCGGCAGCTTAGGTCGCCGGGTCTCCTACGAGCAGTACTTC. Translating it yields CAGSLGRRVSYEQYF.

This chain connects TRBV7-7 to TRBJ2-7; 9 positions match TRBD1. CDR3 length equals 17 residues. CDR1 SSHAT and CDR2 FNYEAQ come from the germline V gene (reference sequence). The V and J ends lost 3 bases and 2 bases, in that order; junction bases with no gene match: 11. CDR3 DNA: TGTGCCAGCAGCTTGGTTCCTCCGGGACAGGGACCCTACGAGCAGTACTTC. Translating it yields CASSLVPPGQGPYEQYF.

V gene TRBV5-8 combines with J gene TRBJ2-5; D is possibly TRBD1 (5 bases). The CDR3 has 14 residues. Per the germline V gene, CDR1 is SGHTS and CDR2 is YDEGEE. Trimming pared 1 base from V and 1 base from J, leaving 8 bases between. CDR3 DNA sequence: TGTGCCAGCAGCTTGCTAACAGGCCAAGAGACCCAGTACTTC. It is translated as CASSLLTGQETQYF.

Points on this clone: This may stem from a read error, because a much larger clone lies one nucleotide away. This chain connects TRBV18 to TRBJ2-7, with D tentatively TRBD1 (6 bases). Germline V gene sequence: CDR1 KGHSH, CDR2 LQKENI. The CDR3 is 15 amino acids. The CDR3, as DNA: TGTGCCAGCTTACCATCCTCCCAGGGGACCTACGAGCAGTACTTC. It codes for CASLPSSQGTYEQYF.

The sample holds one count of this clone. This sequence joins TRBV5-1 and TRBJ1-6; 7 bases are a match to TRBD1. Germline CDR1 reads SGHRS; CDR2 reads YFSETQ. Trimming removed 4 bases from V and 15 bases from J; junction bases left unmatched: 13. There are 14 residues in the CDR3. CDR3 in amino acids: CASSDPGQPGILHF. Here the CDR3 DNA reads TGCGCCAGCAGCGACCCGGGACAGCCGGGCATCCTCCACTTT. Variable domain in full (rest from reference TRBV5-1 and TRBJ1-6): KAGVTQTPRYLIKTRGQQVTLSCSPISGHRSVSWYQQTPGQGLQFLFEYFSETQRNKGNFPGRFSGRQFSNSRSEMNVSTLELGDSALYLCASSDPGQPGILHFGNGTRLTVT.

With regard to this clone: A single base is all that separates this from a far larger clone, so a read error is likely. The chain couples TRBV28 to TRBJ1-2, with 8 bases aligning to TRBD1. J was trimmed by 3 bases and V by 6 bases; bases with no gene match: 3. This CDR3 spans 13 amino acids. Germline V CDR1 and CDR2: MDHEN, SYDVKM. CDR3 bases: TGTGCCAGCAGCCCGGGACAGGACTATGGCTACACCTTC. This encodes CASSPGQDYGYTF.

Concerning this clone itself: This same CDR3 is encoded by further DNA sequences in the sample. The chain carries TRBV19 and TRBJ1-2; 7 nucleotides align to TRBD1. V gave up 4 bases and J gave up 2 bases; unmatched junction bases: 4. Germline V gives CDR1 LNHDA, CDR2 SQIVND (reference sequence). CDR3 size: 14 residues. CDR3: CASSTRQGNYGYTF. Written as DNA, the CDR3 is TGTGCCAGTAGTACCAGACAGGGAAACTATGGCTACACCTTC. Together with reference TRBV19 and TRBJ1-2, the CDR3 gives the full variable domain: DGGITQSPKYLFRKEGQNVTLSCEQNLNHDAMYWYRQDPGQGLRLIYYSQIVNDFQKGDIAEGYSVSREKKESFPLTVTSAQKNPTAFYLCASSTRQGNYGYTFGSGTRLTVV.

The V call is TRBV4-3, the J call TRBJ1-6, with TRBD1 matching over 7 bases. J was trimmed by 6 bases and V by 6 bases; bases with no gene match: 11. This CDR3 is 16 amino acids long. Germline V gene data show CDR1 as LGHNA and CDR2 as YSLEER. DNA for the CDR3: TGCGCCAGCAGTCGAGCCCCGACAGGGACTAATTCACCCCTCCACTTT. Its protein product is CASSRAPTGTNSPLHF.

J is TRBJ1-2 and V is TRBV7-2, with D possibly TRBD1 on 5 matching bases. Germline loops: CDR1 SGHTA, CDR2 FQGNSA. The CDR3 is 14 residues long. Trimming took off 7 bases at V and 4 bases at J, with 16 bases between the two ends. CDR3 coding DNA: TGTGCCAGCAAACCTTCGTTAGGGGCCTATGGCTACACCTTC. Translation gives CASKPSLGAYGYTF.

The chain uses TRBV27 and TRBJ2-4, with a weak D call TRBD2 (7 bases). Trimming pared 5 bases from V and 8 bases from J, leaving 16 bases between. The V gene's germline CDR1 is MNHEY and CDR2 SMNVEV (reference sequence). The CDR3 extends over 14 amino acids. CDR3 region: CASSLGGGQYIQYF. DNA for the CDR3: TGTGCCAGCAGTCTTGGGGGGGGGCAATACATTCAGTACTTC.

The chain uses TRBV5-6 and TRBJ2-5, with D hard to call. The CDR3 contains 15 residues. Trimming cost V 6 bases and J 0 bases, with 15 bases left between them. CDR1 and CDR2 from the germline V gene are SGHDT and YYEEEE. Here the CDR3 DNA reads TGTGCCAGCATCTCAGACGGCGAGTACCAAGAGACCCAGTACTTC. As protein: CASISDGEYQETQYF.

CDR3 nucleotide sequence: TGTGCCAGCAGCGAGCAGGGGGAAGAGACCCAGTACTTC. Translation: CASSEQGEETQYF. This sequence joins TRBV9 and TRBJ2-5; 7 positions match TRBD1. Germline assignment: CDR1 SGDLS and CDR2 YYNGEE. The CDR3 totals 13 residues. V lost 3 bases to trimming and J lost 3 bases; unmatched junction nucleotides: 2. Supplemented by reference TRBV9 and TRBJ2-5, the full variable domain reads DSGVTQTPKHLITATGQRVTLRCSPRSGDLSVYWYQQSLDQGLQFLIQYYNGEERAKGNILERFSAQQFPDLHSELNLSSLELGDSALYFCASSEQGEETQYFGPGTRLLVL.

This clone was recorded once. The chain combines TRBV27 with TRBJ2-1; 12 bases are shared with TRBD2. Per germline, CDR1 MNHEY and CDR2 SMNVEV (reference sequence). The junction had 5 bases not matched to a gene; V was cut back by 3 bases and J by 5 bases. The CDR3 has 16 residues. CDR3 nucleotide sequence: TGTGCCAGCAGTTTCAGAGGACTAGCGGGGAACAATGAGCAGTTCTTC. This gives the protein CASSFRGLAGNNEQFF.

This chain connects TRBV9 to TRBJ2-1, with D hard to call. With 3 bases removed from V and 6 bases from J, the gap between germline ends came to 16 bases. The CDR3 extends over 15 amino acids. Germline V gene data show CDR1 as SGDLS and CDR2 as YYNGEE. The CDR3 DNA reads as TGTGCCAGCAGCGGGCCAAATCGGGTGGGCAATGAGCAGTTCTTC. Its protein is CASSGPNRVGNEQFF.

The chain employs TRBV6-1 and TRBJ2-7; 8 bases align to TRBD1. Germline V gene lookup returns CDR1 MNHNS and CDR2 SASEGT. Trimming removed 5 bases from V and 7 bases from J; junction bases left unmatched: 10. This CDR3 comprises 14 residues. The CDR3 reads CASSTRTGLWEQYF. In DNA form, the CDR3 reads TGTGCCAGCAGTACAAGGACAGGGTTGTGGGAGCAGTACTTC.

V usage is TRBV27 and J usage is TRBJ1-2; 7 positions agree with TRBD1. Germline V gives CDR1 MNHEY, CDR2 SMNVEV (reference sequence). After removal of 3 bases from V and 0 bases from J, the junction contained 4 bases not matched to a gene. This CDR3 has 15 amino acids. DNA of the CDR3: TGTGCCAGCAGTTTGAGAGGGGGCGCTAACTATGGCTACACCTTC. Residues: CASSLRGGANYGYTF.

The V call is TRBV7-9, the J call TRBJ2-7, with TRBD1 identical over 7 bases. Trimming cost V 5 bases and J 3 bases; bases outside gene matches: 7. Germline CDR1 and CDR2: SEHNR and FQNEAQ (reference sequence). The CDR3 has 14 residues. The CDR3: CASSARRDSYEQYF. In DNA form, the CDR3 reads TGTGCCAGCAGCGCGCGTCGGGACAGCTACGAGCAGTACTTC.

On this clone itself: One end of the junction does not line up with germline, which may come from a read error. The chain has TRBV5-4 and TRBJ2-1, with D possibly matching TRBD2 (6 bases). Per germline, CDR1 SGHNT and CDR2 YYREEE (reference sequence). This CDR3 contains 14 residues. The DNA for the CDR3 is TGTGCCAGCAGCCCAACGGCGGACTACAGTGAGCAGTTCTTC. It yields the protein CASSPTADYSEQFF.

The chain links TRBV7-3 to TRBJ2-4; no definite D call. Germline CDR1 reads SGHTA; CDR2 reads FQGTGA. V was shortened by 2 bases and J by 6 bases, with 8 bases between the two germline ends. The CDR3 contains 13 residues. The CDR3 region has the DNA TGTGCCAGCAGCTTAGAGGCTGGAAACATTCAGTACTTC. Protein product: CASSLEAGNIQYF.

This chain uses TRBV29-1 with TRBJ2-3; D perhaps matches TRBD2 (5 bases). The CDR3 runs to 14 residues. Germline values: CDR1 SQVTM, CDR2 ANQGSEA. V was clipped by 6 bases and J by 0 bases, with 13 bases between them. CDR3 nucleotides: TGCAGCGTGAAAAGGAGCGGAAGCACAGATACGCAGTATTTT. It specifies CSVKRSGSTDTQYF.

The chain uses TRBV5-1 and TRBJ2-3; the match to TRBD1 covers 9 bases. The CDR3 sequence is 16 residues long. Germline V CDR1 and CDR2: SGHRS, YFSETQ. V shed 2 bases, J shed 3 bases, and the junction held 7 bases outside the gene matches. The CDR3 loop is CASSFSGTGRTDTQYF. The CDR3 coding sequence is TGCGCCAGCAGCTTCTCCGGGACAGGGAGGACAGATACGCAGTATTTT.

In DNA form, the CDR3 reads TGTGCCAGTAGACTAGCGGGGCCCTACGAGCAGTACTTC. Translated, it gives CASRLAGPYEQYF. The V call is TRBV6-1, the J call TRBJ2-7, with 11 nucleotides matching TRBD2. The germline V gene has CDR1 MNHNS and CDR2 SASEGT. This CDR3 comprises 13 residues. J lost 2 bases, V lost 9 bases, and 3 bases had no gene match.